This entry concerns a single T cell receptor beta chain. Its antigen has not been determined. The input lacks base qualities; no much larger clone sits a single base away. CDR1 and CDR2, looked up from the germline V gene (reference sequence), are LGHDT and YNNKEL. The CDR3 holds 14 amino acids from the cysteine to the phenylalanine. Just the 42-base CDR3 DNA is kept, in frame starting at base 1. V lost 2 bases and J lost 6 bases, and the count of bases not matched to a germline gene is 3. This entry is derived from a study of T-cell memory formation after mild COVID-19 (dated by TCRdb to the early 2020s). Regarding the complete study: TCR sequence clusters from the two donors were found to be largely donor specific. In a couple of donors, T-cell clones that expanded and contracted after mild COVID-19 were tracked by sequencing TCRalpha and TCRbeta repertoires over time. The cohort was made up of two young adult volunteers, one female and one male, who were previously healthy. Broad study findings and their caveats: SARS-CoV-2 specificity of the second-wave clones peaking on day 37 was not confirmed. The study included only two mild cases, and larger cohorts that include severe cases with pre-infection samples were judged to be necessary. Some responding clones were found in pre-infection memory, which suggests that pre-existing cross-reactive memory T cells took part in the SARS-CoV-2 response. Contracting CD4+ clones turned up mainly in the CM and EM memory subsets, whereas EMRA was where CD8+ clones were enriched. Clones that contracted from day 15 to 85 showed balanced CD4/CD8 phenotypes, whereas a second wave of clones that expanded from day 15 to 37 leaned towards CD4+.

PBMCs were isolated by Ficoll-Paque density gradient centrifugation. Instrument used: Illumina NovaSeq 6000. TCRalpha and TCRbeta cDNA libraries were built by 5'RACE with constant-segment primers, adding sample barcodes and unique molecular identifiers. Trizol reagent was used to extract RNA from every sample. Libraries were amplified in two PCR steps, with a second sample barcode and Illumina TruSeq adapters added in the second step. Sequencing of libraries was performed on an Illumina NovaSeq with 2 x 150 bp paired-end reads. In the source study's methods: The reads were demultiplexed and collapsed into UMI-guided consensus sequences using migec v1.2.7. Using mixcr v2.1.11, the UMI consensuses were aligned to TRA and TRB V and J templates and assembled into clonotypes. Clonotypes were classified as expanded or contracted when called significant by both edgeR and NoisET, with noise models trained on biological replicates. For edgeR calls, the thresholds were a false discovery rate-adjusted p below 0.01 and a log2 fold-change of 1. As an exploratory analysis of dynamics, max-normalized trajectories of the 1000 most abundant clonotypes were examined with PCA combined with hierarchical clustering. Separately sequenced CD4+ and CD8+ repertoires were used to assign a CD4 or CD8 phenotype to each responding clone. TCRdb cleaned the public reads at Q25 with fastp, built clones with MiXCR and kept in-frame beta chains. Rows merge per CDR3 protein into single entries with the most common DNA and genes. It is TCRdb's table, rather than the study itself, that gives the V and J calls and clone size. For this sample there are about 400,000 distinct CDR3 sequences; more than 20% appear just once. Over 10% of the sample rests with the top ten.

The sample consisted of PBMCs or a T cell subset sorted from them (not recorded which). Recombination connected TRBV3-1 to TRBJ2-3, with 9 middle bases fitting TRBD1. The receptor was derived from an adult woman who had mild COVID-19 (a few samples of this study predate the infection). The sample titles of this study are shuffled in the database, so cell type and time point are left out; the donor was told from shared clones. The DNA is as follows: TGTGCCAGCAGCCAACAGGACAGGGGTGATACGCAGTATTTT. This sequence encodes CASSQQDRGDTQYF.